These T cell receptor beta chains were read from a single sample in a study of identical twins. TCRdb called the 5' RACE reads again in MiXCR, with one record for every CDR3 protein. The sample carries about 790,000 distinct CDR3 sequences, about 20% recorded once. This sample also belongs to another study, concerning T cells expressing NK-cell markers.

The sample was PBMCs. The receptors derive from a woman under 30 in good health. Each CDR3 is given with its conserved first and last residue. The listing skips clone size in some rows; elsewhere it reads once, few, many or a size class.

V gene: TRBV15; clone size: -; CDR3 protein: CATSSFQTQYF
V gene: TRBV6-5; clone size: many; CDR3 protein: CASSYSIGLAGGIHEQYF
V gene: TRBV24-1; clone size: -; CDR3 protein: CATSDPQGPGTQYF
V gene: TRBV10-1; clone size: few; CDR3 protein: CASSEAEGSAPYEQYF
V gene: TRBV5-1; clone size: few; CDR3 protein: CASSLRRGDGYTF
V gene: TRBV4-3; clone size: -; CDR3 protein: CASSQDLLAGDATEAFF
V gene: TRBV20-1; clone size: once; CDR3 protein: CSAPADMFQVEQYF
V gene: TRBV5-5; clone size: few; CDR3 protein: CASSVGTGFFQPQHF
V gene: TRBV29-1; clone size: -; CDR3 protein: CSVMGQNEAFF
V gene: TRBV11-2; clone size: -; CDR3 protein: CASSLIDEQFF
V gene: TRBV7-2; clone size: many; CDR3 protein: CASSLRPYEQYF
V gene: TRBV5-6; clone size: -; CDR3 protein: CASSLLAETETQYF
V gene: TRBV5-1; clone size: -; CDR3 protein: CASSLAAERDGYTF
V gene: TRBV3-1; clone size: few; CDR3 protein: CASSRDPSSAGYF
V gene: TRBV6-1; clone size: -; CDR3 protein: CACRLVMNTEAFF
V gene: TRBV12-3/TRBV12-4; clone size: few; CDR3 protein: CASSYYRVDVDEQYF
V gene: TRBV20-1; clone size: -; CDR3 protein: CGARVAGTGNTIYF
V gene: TRBV20-1; clone size: few; CDR3 protein: CSARKSLGDEQFF
V gene: TRBV20-1; clone size: few; CDR3 protein: CSAPSGSADTQYF
V gene: TRBV29-1; clone size: -; CDR3 protein: CSVRGGGELFF
V gene: TRBV5-1; clone size: -; CDR3 protein: CASTPRRASSYNEQFF
V gene: TRBV12-3/TRBV12-4; clone size: few; CDR3 protein: CASSHGGKAFF
V gene: TRBV27; clone size: many; CDR3 protein: CASSHPPGLARETQYF
V gene: TRBV5-4; clone size: few; CDR3 protein: CASSLGLAGVGQETQYF
V gene: TRBV12-3/TRBV12-4; clone size: many; CDR3 protein: CASSSRGNEQFF
V gene: TRBV11-3; clone size: -; CDR3 protein: CASTSPGELFF
V gene: TRBV5-6; clone size: -; CDR3 protein: CASSFGRAGEQYF
V gene: TRBV5-1; clone size: -; CDR3 protein: CASSLGRGLDGYTF
V gene: TRBV20-1; clone size: -; CDR3 protein: CSAHSGRGYNEQFF